The 13 T cell receptor beta chains below all came from one sample that was sequenced in a study of blood T cell repertoires in COVID-19. Generated by immunoSEQ multiplex PCR, the TCRdb table keeps only in-frame clones and is missing some. The sample lists 70,000 or so clones; about 83% were seen once. The sequencing sample was made of peripheral blood. These TCRs come from a woman aged 80 or over with acute or convalescent COVID-19.

The chain joins TRBV9 to TRBJ2-1; 8 bases align to TRBD1. J was trimmed by 7 bases and V by 1 base; bases with no gene match: 4. The CDR3 runs 14 residues. CDR1 and CDR2 from the germline V gene are SGDLS and YYNGEE. As DNA, the CDR3 is TGTGCCAGCAGCGTAACAGGGGGTGAGAATGAGCAGTTCTTC. Its translation: CASSVTGGENEQFF.

V gene TRBV5-6 combines with J gene TRBJ1-2; D ambiguous. The germline V gene has CDR1 SGHDT and CDR2 YYEEEE. The CDR3 loop spans 13 amino acids. V lost 1 base and J lost 9, with 13 bases in between. The CDR3 bases are TGTGCCAGCAGCTTGCCCGCAGGCTTGCGCTACACCTTC. This sequence encodes CASSLPAGLRYTF.

The chain is built from TRBV6-5 and TRBJ2-7, with D maybe TRBD1 (5 bases). Germline CDR1 MNHEY, CDR2 SVGAGI. This CDR3 spans 14 amino acids. V was trimmed by 5 bases and J by 5 bases, leaving 16 bases between them. The CDR3 bases are TGTGCCAGCAGTCCTGGACATCCCCGGGACGAGCAGTACTTC. As protein: CASSPGHPRDEQYF.

The V gene is TRBV24-1, the J gene TRBJ2-1; 8 bases match TRBD2. Germline CDR1 and CDR2: KGHDR and SFDVKD. V gave up 5 bases and J gave up 6 bases; unmatched junction bases: 2. This CDR3 contains 13 residues. CDR3: CATSAGGANEQFF. CDR3 in DNA: TGTGCCACCAGTGCCGGGGGGGCCAATGAGCAGTTCTTC.

The rearrangement uses TRBV19 and TRBJ1-6; 9 bases are shared with TRBD1. The V and J ends lost 7 bases and 10 bases, in that order; junction bases with no gene match: 8. The CDR3 is 14 residues long. Per germline, CDR1 LNHDA and CDR2 SQIVND (reference sequence). CDR3: CASTPDRGSSPLHF. The DNA for the CDR3 is TGTGCCAGTACGCCGGACAGGGGATCATCACCCCTCCACTTT.

This chain uses TRBV6-4 with TRBJ2-7; TRBD1 might be the D (6 bases). V lost 6 bases and J lost 2, with 23 bases in between. The CDR3 extends over 17 amino acids. Looked up from germline, CDR1 is MRHNA and CDR2 is SNTAGT. The CDR3 here is CASSITGLKYITYEQYF. CDR3 DNA: TGTGCCAGCAGCATTACAGGGCTTAAATACATTACCTACGAGCAGTACTTC.

The rearrangement uses TRBV21-1 and TRBJ1-1. TRBV21-1 is described as a pseudogene. The CDR3 is 14 amino acids. The CDR3 is CASSKGRENTEAFF. CDR3 coding DNA: TGTGCCAGCAGCAAAGGACGGGAGAACACTGAAGCTTTCTTT.

The J gene is TRBJ1-1, the V gene TRBV18; D not certain. The germline V gene encodes CDR1 KGHSH and CDR2 LQKENI. V lost 0 bases to trimming and J lost 3 bases, with 11 bases between them. This CDR3 has 15 amino acids. In nucleotides, the CDR3 is TGTGCCAGCTCACCACCGACGGGGAAACACACTGAAGCTTTCTTT. Protein product: CASSPPTGKHTEAFF.

The rearrangement joins TRBV4-3 to TRBJ2-6; TRBD1 agrees at 11 bases. This CDR3 comprises 17 residues. Trimming at V came to 4 bases and at J to 1 base, leaving 3 bases not matched to a gene. Germline CDR1 LGHNA, CDR2 YSLEER. DNA of the CDR3: TGCGCCAGCAGCCCAGGGACAGGGGGGTCTGGGGCCAACGTCCTGACTTTC. This codes for CASSPGTGGSGANVLTF.

The chain carries TRBV6-5 and TRBJ1-2; TRBD1 matches 9 bases. V was clipped by 2 bases and J by 0 bases; unmatched bases: 1. The germline V gene encodes CDR1 MNHEY and CDR2 SVGAGI. This CDR3 is built from 15 residues. The CDR3 protein is CASSYGQGPNYGYTF. Here the CDR3 DNA reads TGTGCCAGCAGTTACGGACAGGGGCCTAACTATGGCTACACCTTC.

This chain joins TRBV5-6 and TRBJ1-6; D unclear. The germline V gene has CDR1 SGHDT and CDR2 YYEEEE. The ends were cut back, 4 bases at V and 8 bases at J, with 7 bases in the middle. The CDR3 runs to 12 residues. CDR3 in amino acids: CASSRVDSPLHF. CDR3 DNA sequence: TGTGCCAGCAGCCGAGTTGATTCACCCCTCCACTTT.

The V call is TRBV6-6, the J call TRBJ2-6; D is perhaps TRBD1 (6 bases). Germline V gene sequence: CDR1 MNHNY, CDR2 SVGAGI (reference sequence). Trimming took off 5 bases at V and 0 bases at J, with 14 bases between the two ends. The CDR3 is 17 residues long. The CDR3 nucleotides are TGTGCCAGCAGTCGGGACATTGCATTCTCTGGGGCCAACGTCCTGACTTTC. This translates into CASSRDIAFSGANVLTF.

V usage is TRBV7-6 and J usage is TRBJ1-4; D is ambiguous. CDR3 length: 16 amino acids. V shed 1 base and J shed 0 bases, with 9 bases lying between them. CDR1 is SGHVS and CDR2 is FNYEAQ in the germline V gene. The CDR3 DNA reads as TGTGCCAGCAGCTTAGGTTCGCGAGCAACTAATGAAAAACTGTTTTTT. It codes for CASSLGSRATNEKLFF. The whole variable domain, remainder taken from reference TRBV7-6 and TRBJ1-4, is GAGVSQSPRYKVTKRGQDVALRCDPISGHVSLYWYRQALGQGPEFLTYFNYEAQQDKSGLPNDRFSAERPEGSISTLTIQRTEQRDSAMYRCASSLGSRATNEKLFFGSGTQLSVL.